The text below deals with one T cell receptor (beta chain). No antigen is known for it. Naive CD8 cells comprised CD45RO-negative, CCR7-positively selected cells, excluding terminally differentiated effector memory CD45RA+ cells. Original processing methods: ImmunoSEQ output held junction-only sequences without quality scores, so filtering differed. The repertoire was sequenced with immunoSEQ multiplex PCR; TCRdb's copy has only in-frame clones and lacks some. V, J and clone size were drawn from that table, and D and trimming were deduced from the DNA. The data hold roughly 2.1 million clones, with about 92% observed a single time. This CDR3 has 16 amino acids. V shed 0 bases, J shed 10 bases, and the junction held 10 bases outside the gene matches. CDR1 LGHNA and CDR2 YSLEER come from the germline V gene. This sample is part of a study of shared clonotypes between healthy human individuals. Regarding the study as a whole: Estimated clonotype richness was generally higher in naive than memory subsets. Rarefaction analysis demonstrated incomplete sorted-subset sequencing notwithstanding large depth.

The sample comprised naive CD8+ T cells from PBMCs. This clonotype was sampled from a young man in good health. Some clones in this sample may be carry-over from other donors' samples. The V and J genes are TRBV4-3 and TRBJ2-1, with TRBD2 identical over 9 bases. The CDR3 nucleotides are TGCGCCAGCAGCCAAGATCGACTAGCGGCGCGGGGGGAGCAGTTCTTC. Translated, it gives CASSQDRLAARGEQFF.